This entry describes one T cell receptor beta chain. Its antigen has not been determined. The sample holds no much larger clone one base away, and base qualities are not on file. The junction shows trimming of 2 bases on V and 4 bases on J, and the gene matches do not reach 16 bases of it. The CDR3 spans 19 residues, from the cysteine through the phenylalanine. Only CDR3 DNA is held: 57 bases, read in frame from base 1. In the germline V gene, CDR1 corresponds to MRHNA and CDR2 to SNTAGT. The data were obtained in a study of blood T cell repertoires in COVID-19 (dated by TCRdb to the early 2020s). About the investigation overall: Samples covering the acute and convalescent phases of COVID-19 were provided by collaborators in the United States, Italy and Spain. The prospective study material was composed of cDNA or gDNA derived from T cells, B-cell-depleted T cells, or PBMCs. Deeply sampled blood TCRbeta repertoires from subjects exposed to, actively infected with, or recovered from COVID-19 were included in the dataset. The repertoires were released in a freely available public database meant as a resource for research on the immune response to SARS-CoV-2. The samples were drawn from two sources: the first 160 participants of the ongoing ImmuneRACE study, and 1,000 to 1,500 subjects contributed by 6 global collaborators. A de-identified subject ID, COVID-19 status, age in years and sex were almost always included in the sample metadata. Where available, HLA class I and class II types were obtained from metadata supplied by the sample provider rather than from assay-based typing. Overall study results and their limits: Clinical and demographic metadata were provided uncurated, with the amount varying by source and participant.

TCRbeta CDR3 regions were amplified from genomic DNA using the immunoSEQ Assay, a bias-controlled multiplex PCR. Per the original workflow: Within the assay, amplification of reference gene primers was used to estimate how many nucleated cells each sample contained. To quantify the absolute abundance of each unique TCRbeta CDR3 rearrangement, sequence reads were collapsed and filtered. For each sample, productive Simpson clonality was calculated as the square root of Simpson's diversity index across productive rearrangements. The clones in this table, taken by TCRdb from immuneACCESS, are in-frame only. Not every clone is retained; where verified, under half of the shortfall comes from an unresolved V gene, and the cause of the rest is unknown. V and J calls and clone size are given by that table; D and trimming were obtained from the DNA. The sample contains about 99,000 clones, around 84% of them found a single time. The top ten hold under 2% of the sample.

The collaborating institutions used their own protocols to collect whole blood in K2EDTA tubes. For TCRbeta analysis, collaborators shipped samples as frozen whole blood, isolated PBMCs, or DNA extracted from either of those sample types. Sequencing used peripheral blood. The receptor was derived from a man between 65 and 85 years old with active or convalescent COVID-19. This sequence uses TRBV6-4 and TRBJ1-1; TRBD1 fits 10 bases in the junction. The sequenced DNA is TGTGCCAGCAGTGACCAGACGATTCGAGGGACAGGGGTATTCACTGAAGCTTTCTTT. Its amino acids are CASSDQTIRGTGVFTEAFF.